The subject of this entry is one TCR beta chain. This clonotype was counted ten times or more. No cognate antigen has been identified for it. Base qualities are not recorded, but no much larger clone differs from it by a single base. The library relied on RT-PCR. TCRdb names Illumina HiSeq 2500 as the instrument used. TCRdb reran the public reads through fastp at Q25 and MiXCR, keeping productive beta chains. A single entry per CDR3 protein holds the most common genes and DNA from its merged rows. In this sample the table shows more than 550,000 distinct CDR3 sequences, 10% to 15% of which occur a single time. About 9.4% of the sample comes from the top ten. This entry belongs to a study of response to subunit inactivated influenza vaccine (dated by TCRdb to the late 2010s). Study-wide context: Deep quantitative T cell receptor repertoire profiling was used in the study to track responses to a trivalent subunit inactivated influenza vaccine.

Findings and caveats that apply to the study as a whole: The authors proposed that each seasonal influenza vaccination may bring in only a limited number of new T cells.

The material sequenced was PBMCs from blood, taken on the day of vaccination. The sequence was collected from a man aged 45 to 65 who received an inactivated influenza vaccine. Donor details come from another sample of the same person, matched by shared clones.

The bases read TGTGCCAGCAGCCTCGGGGGGGCCCGCACAGATACGCAGTATTTT. Its amino acids are CASSLGGARTDTQYF. The chain was built from TRBV7-2 and TRBJ2-3; TRBD2 fits 8 bases in the junction. Taken from the germline V gene, the CDR1 and CDR2 loops are SGHTA and FQGNSA. V trim: 5 bases; J trim: 1 base; unmatched bases: 5. Spanning cysteine to phenylalanine, the CDR3 consists of 15 amino acids. CDR3 DNA only is kept here, 45 bases in frame from base 1.